The 13 T cell receptor beta chains below come from one sample, sequenced in a study of neurological immune-mediated disorders. TCRdb recomputed calls from the 5' RACE reads with MiXCR, one row per CDR3 protein. The table includes tens of thousands of distinct CDR3 sequences, about 14% detected once. The sequenced sample was PBMCs. The receptor set was obtained from a woman between 45 and 65 years old in good health.

This clonotype showed up just once. This chain connects TRBV29-1 to TRBJ1-1, with 7 positions matching TRBD1. The CDR3 covers 15 residues. CDR1 is SQVTM, CDR2 ANQGSEA, per germline. V lost 6 bases, J lost 1 base, and 11 bases stayed unmatched. The CDR3 region has the DNA TGCAGCGTCAAGGGGGCATGGGGCTCGAACACTGAAGCTTTCTTT. It translates to CSVKGAWGSNTEAFF.

This clonotype was observed at least ten times. The V and J genes are TRBV2 and TRBJ1-6; 8 bases line up with TRBD1. CDR1 and CDR2 (germline): SNHLY, FYNNEI. J gave up 6 bases and V 6 bases, and 1 base lay outside the gene matches. The CDR3 is made up of 13 amino acids. CDR3 protein: CASRQGVNSPLHF. The DNA of the CDR3 is TGTGCCAGCAGACAGGGGGTTAATTCACCCCTCCACTTT.

This clonotype showed up many times. The genes are TRBV5-1 and TRBJ2-2, with D unresolved. The V and J ends lost 2 bases and 2 bases respectively, with 7 bases between them. The CDR3 consists of 14 residues. CDR1 is SGHRS, CDR2 YFSETQ, per germline. CDR3 bases: TGCGCCAGCAGCTTTGCGGAAAACACCGGGGAGCTGTTTTTT. As protein: CASSFAENTGELFF.

This clonotype has a count of ten or more. The rearrangement uses TRBV20-1 and TRBJ2-2; TRBD1 matches at 10 bases. The V gene's germline CDR1 is DFQATT and CDR2 SNEGSKA (reference sequence). The CDR3 contains 16 residues. Losses at the gene ends were 1 base for V and 6 bases for J; bases not matched to a gene: 8. This CDR3 is CSARAPRTGGPGELFF. DNA for the CDR3: TGCAGTGCTAGAGCCCCGAGGACAGGGGGTCCCGGGGAGCTGTTTTTT.

Ten or more counts support this clonotype. This chain joins TRBV20-1 and TRBJ2-4; D is possibly TRBD1 (5 bases). Trimming pared 3 bases from V and 0 bases from J, leaving 12 bases between. CDR1 is DFQATT, CDR2 SNEGSKA, per germline (reference sequence). The CDR3 loop spans 15 amino acids. CDR3 nucleotide sequence: TGCAGTGCTAGCCCAGACAGTCTAGCCAAAAACATTCAGTACTTC. Its translation is CSASPDSLAKNIQYF.

Ten or more counts support this clonotype. V is TRBV20-1 and J is TRBJ2-5, with D hard to call. CDR3 length: 12 residues. Germline CDR1 is DFQATT and CDR2 is SNEGSKA (reference sequence). V was clipped by 4 bases and J by 4 bases, with 10 bases between them. The CDR3 sequence is CSAMAWGETQYF. CDR3 in DNA: TGCAGTGCTATGGCTTGGGGAGAGACCCAGTACTTC.

The sample holds many counts of this clonotype. The chain combines TRBV11-2 with TRBJ1-2; 11 bases match TRBD1. The trim removed 1 base at V and 6 bases at J, leaving 4 bases unmatched. Looked up from germline, CDR1 is SGHAT and CDR2 is FQNNGV. The CDR3 extends over 15 amino acids. The CDR3 reads CASSLAGTGGNGYTF. CDR3 DNA: TGTGCCAGCAGCTTAGCTGGGACAGGGGGTAATGGCTACACCTTC.

This clonotype has a count of ten or more. The genes are TRBV5-1 and TRBJ1-5; possible D gene TRBD1, 5 bases. Trimming left V 3 bases short and J 4 bases short, with 11 bases between. CDR1 SGHRS and CDR2 YFSETQ come from the germline V gene. CDR3 length equals 14 residues. CDR3 nucleotide sequence: TGCGCCAGCAGCTCCGGGACCCCGAATCAGCCCCAGCATTTT. Encoded protein: CASSSGTPNQPQHF.

This clonotype was observed a few times. The chain combines TRBV5-6 with TRBJ2-7; D not resolved. CDR1 is SGHDT, CDR2 YYEEEE, per germline. This CDR3 has 14 amino acids. Trimming removed 3 bases from V and 4 bases from J, with 14 bases in between. The CDR3 DNA reads TGTGCCAGCAGCTCCGCGACCACTTTATACGAGCAGTACTTC. Encoded protein: CASSSATTLYEQYF.

About this clonotype: Possible read error: a much larger clone is one base away. The chain joins TRBV24-1 to TRBJ2-1; TRBD2 aligns across 10 bases. V was clipped by 3 bases and J by 8 bases; unmatched bases: 9. This CDR3 has 16 residues. The germline V gene encodes CDR1 KGHDR and CDR2 SFDVKD. In DNA form, the CDR3 reads TGTGCCACCAGTGATCGGACTAGCGGCCCTCGCGATGAGCAGTTCTTC. Translation gives CATSDRTSGPRDEQFF.

This clonotype was seen repeatedly, ten times or more. V is TRBV24-1 and J is TRBJ2-1; 9 bases line up with TRBD1. This CDR3 has 14 residues. Germline-derived CDR1 and CDR2 are KGHDR and SFDVKD. The J segment lost 10 bases and the V segment lost 3 bases, leaving 6 bases of the junction unmatched. DNA for the CDR3: TGTGCCACCAGTGATGGGACAGGGTTGAAGGAGCAGTTCTTC. Protein sequence: CATSDGTGLKEQFF.

In its sample, this clonotype was seen many times. The genes are TRBV7-6 and TRBJ1-2; TRBD1 is a possible D gene (5 bases). Trimming took off 4 bases at V and 8 bases at J, with 20 bases between the two ends. Germline lookup yields CDR1 SGHVS and CDR2 FNYEAQ. The CDR3 spans 15 residues. CDR3 nucleotides: TGTGCCAGCAGCTCCGGGACTGAGAGGATGGAGGGCTACACCTTC. Residues: CASSSGTERMEGYTF.

As concerns this clonotype: A read error may account for a junction end that differs from germline. The chain is built from TRBV7-7 and TRBJ2-1; D gene unclear. The CDR3 sequence is 15 residues long. Germline V gene data show CDR1 as SSHAT and CDR2 as FNYEAQ (reference sequence). As DNA, the CDR3 is TGTGCTAGCAGCCCCCTAGTGACGCGCGCCAATGAGCAGTTCTTC. Protein sequence: CASSPLVTRANEQFF.